These 8 T cell receptor beta chains came from one sample sequenced in a study of blood T cell repertoires in COVID-19. This table comes from immunoSEQ multiplex PCR, and its TCRdb copy is limited to in-frame clones, with some not included. Counted here are more than 250,000 clones, 70% to 90% occurring once; the ten biggest clones make up 5.5% to 8%. What was sequenced was peripheral blood. These receptors originate from a woman between 50 and 59 years old with COVID-19, enrolled during active disease.

This clone was counted once. This sequence joins TRBV7-2 and TRBJ2-1; TRBD2 agrees at 10 bases. CDR3 length: 14 residues. CDR1 and CDR2 from the germline V gene are SGHTA and FQGNSA. With V trimmed by 5 bases and J by 5 bases, 3 bases remained unmatched. The CDR3: CASSHTSGDNEQFF. The CDR3 DNA sequence: TGTGCCAGCAGCCACACTAGCGGGGACAATGAGCAGTTCTTC.

The chain recombines TRBV9 with TRBJ2-7; D not resolved. The CDR3 has 15 amino acids. Germline values: CDR1 SGDLS, CDR2 YYNGEE. The germline V and J ends were trimmed by 3 bases and 2 bases, with 15 bases remaining between them. The CDR3 region is CASSARDNPAYEQYF. CDR3 sequence (DNA): TGTGCCAGCAGCGCTCGAGACAATCCGGCCTACGAGCAGTACTTC.

This sequence joins TRBV3-1 (or the pseudogene TRBV3-2) and TRBJ2-5, with 12 bases matching TRBD2. This CDR3 spans 15 amino acids. V gave up 3 bases and J gave up 5 bases; unmatched junction bases: 4. Germline CDR1 reads LGHDT; CDR2 reads YNNKEL (reference sequence). The CDR3 region has the DNA TGTGCCAGCAGCCACCTAGCGGGAGGGTTGGAGACCCAGTACTTC. This encodes CASSHLAGGLETQYF.

The genes are TRBV6-2 or TRBV6-3 and TRBJ1-1; D is perhaps TRBD1 (5 bases). Germline loops: CDR1 MNHEY, CDR2 SVGEGT. Trimming cost V 2 bases and J 3 bases, with 16 bases left between them. The CDR3 consists of 16 residues. CDR3 sequence: CASSYPSGGVDTEAFF. The CDR3 bases are TGTGCCAGCAGTTACCCTTCGGGGGGAGTGGACACTGAAGCTTTCTTT.

This clone was observed once. The V and J genes are TRBV7-2 and TRBJ2-7, with TRBD1 matching over 7 bases. With 1 base clipped from V and 3 bases from J, the junction kept 3 bases outside the gene matches. CDR1 is SGHTA, CDR2 FQGNSA, per germline. The CDR3 consists of 14 residues. The CDR3 spells CASSLGGDSYEQYF. Written as DNA, the CDR3 is TGTGCCAGCAGCTTAGGAGGGGACAGCTACGAGCAGTACTTC.

The chain combines TRBV19 with TRBJ1-1, with D perhaps matching TRBD1 (5 bases). The germline gives CDR1 LNHDA, CDR2 SQIVND (reference sequence). V was shortened by 5 bases and J by 0 bases, with 13 bases between the two germline ends. This CDR3 is built from 15 residues. The CDR3 reads CASSPRQNLNTEAFF. CDR3 nucleotides: TGTGCCAGTAGTCCCAGACAGAATCTGAACACTGAAGCTTTCTTT.

This rearrangement joins TRBV24-1 to TRBJ2-1; 10 bases are a match to TRBD1. The CDR3 is made up of 17 amino acids. Germline V CDR1 and CDR2: KGHDR, SFDVKD. The V and J ends lost 3 bases and 3 bases, in that order; junction bases with no gene match: 7. As DNA, the CDR3 is TGTGCCACCAGTGATACCTCGGGACAGGGGTTCTACAATGAGCAGTTCTTC. It translates to CATSDTSGQGFYNEQFF.

The genes are TRBV6-1 and TRBJ2-7, with a tentative D call TRBD2 (6 bases). The CDR3 has 14 residues. Between the trimmed V and J ends, which lost 0 bases and 2 bases, there was a span of 8 bases. Per germline, CDR1 MNHNS and CDR2 SASEGT. CDR3 sequence: CASSEAGGPYEQYF. DNA of the CDR3: TGTGCCAGCAGTGAAGCGGGGGGACCCTACGAGCAGTACTTC.